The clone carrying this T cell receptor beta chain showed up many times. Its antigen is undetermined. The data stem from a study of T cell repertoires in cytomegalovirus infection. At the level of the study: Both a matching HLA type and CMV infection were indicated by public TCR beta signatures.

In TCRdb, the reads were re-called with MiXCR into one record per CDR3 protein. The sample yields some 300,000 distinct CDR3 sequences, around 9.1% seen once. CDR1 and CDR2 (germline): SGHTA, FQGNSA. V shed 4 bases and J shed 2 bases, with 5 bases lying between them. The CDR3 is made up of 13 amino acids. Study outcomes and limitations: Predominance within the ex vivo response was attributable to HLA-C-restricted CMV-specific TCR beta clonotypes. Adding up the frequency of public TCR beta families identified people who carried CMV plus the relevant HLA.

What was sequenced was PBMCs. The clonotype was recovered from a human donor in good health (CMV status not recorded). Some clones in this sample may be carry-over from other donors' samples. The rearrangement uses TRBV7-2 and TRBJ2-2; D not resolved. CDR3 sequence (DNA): TGTGCCAGCAGCTCCATAAACACCGGGGAGCTGTTTTTT. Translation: CASSSINTGELFF.